The rows below give T cell receptor beta chains drawn from one sample of a study of T cell changes during pregnancy in multiple sclerosis. Sequenced by immunoSEQ multiplex PCR; TCRdb stores in-frame clones only, minus some. The sample records around 34,000 clones, 90% being singletons. The sample was CD4+ T cells from peripheral blood mononuclear cells, taken in the second trimester of pregnancy. These receptors were collected from a female donor with multiple sclerosis, enrolled in a pregnancy study. The CDR3 runs from the conserved cysteine through the conserved F or W. Fields, in order: V gene, clone size, D gene, J gene, CDR3 DNA, CDR3 protein. A D gene is named only where the DNA matches it firmly. Clone size is stated in some rows and not others, as once, few, many or a class when expanded.

v_gene: TRBV4-2; abundance: -; d_gene: TRBD2; j_gene: TRBJ2-2; CDR3nt: TGTGCCAGCAGCCAAGCGGTATCGCTAGCGGGAAAAACCGGGGAGCTGTTTTTT; CDR3aa: CASSQAVSLAGKTGELFF
v_gene: TRBV5-1; abundance: once; d_gene: TRBD1; j_gene: TRBJ1-2; CDR3nt: TGCGCCAGCAGCTTAGTCCAGGGGGCCTATGGCTACACCTTC; CDR3aa: CASSLVQGAYGYTF
v_gene: TRBV30; abundance: -; d_gene: -; j_gene: TRBJ1-2; CDR3nt: TGTGCCTGGAGAGGGATAGGAGGGGCCTATGGCTACACCTTC; CDR3aa: CAWRGIGGAYGYTF
v_gene: TRBV4-1; abundance: -; d_gene: TRBD1; j_gene: TRBJ1-2; CDR3nt: TGCGCCAGCAGCCACCGGACAGGGGGCGATTATGGCTACACCTTC; CDR3aa: CASSHRTGGDYGYTF
v_gene: TRBV11-3; abundance: -; d_gene: TRBD2; j_gene: TRBJ2-3; CDR3nt: TGTGCCAGCAGCCAACTAGCGGGAGGGACAGATACGCAGTATTTT; CDR3aa: CASSQLAGGTDTQYF
v_gene: TRBV18; abundance: -; d_gene: TRBD1; j_gene: TRBJ2-5; CDR3nt: TGTGCCAGCTCACCCGGGACAGGGAAAGAGACCCAGTACTTC; CDR3aa: CASSPGTGKETQYF
v_gene: TRBV29-1; abundance: once; d_gene: -; j_gene: TRBJ2-5; CDR3nt: TGCAGTACACCGGGACTCTTCCTTTCGGAGACCCAGTACTTC; CDR3aa: CSTPGLFLSETQYF
v_gene: TRBV7-7; abundance: once; d_gene: -; j_gene: TRBJ1-3; CDR3nt: TGTGCTAGCAGCTCATCCTCTGGAAACACCATATATTTT; CDR3aa: CASSSSSGNTIYF
v_gene: TRBV19; abundance: -; d_gene: -; j_gene: TRBJ1-3; CDR3nt: TGTGCCAGTAGTCGGACAGATATCAGAAACACCATATATTTT; CDR3aa: CASSRTDIRNTIYF
v_gene: TRBV2; abundance: -; d_gene: TRBD1; j_gene: TRBJ2-1; CDR3nt: TGTGCCAGCAGTGAAGCAGGACAGGGTAAATTCCTATCATTCTACAATGAGCAGTTCTTC; CDR3aa: CASSEAGQGKFLSFYNEQFF
v_gene: TRBV7-2; abundance: once; d_gene: TRBD2; j_gene: TRBJ2-7; CDR3nt: TGTGCCAGCAGCTTAGCCGGCGGTAGCGGGTCTTTAAACGAGCAGTACTTC; CDR3aa: CASSLAGGSGSLNEQYF
v_gene: TRBV15; abundance: once; d_gene: TRBD1; j_gene: TRBJ2-1; CDR3nt: TGTGCCACCAGCAGAGATAGGGGACAGGTTTTCAGTGAGCAGTTCTTC; CDR3aa: CATSRDRGQVFSEQFF
v_gene: TRBV19; abundance: -; d_gene: TRBD1; j_gene: TRBJ1-1; CDR3nt: TGTGCCAGTCGGGACAGGGGAGCGGGTGAAGCTTTCTTT; CDR3aa: CASRDRGAGEAFF
v_gene: TRBV5-4; abundance: -; d_gene: -; j_gene: TRBJ2-3; CDR3nt: TGTGCCAGCAGCTTGTCCATCCGGACTTCTCCTACAGATACGCAGTATTTT; CDR3aa: CASSLSIRTSPTDTQYF
v_gene: TRBV2; abundance: once; d_gene: TRBD2; j_gene: TRBJ2-7; CDR3nt: TGTGCCAGCAGTGAGGGGGGACTAGCTGTGAGCTCCTACGAGCAGTACTTC; CDR3aa: CASSEGGLAVSSYEQYF
v_gene: TRBV5-4; abundance: -; d_gene: TRBD1; j_gene: TRBJ1-1; CDR3nt: TGTGCCAGCAGCCCTCCGGGACAGGGCACTGAAGCTTTCTTT; CDR3aa: CASSPPGQGTEAFF
v_gene: TRBV7-9; abundance: -; d_gene: -; j_gene: TRBJ1-2; CDR3nt: TGTGCCAGCAGCTTAGATTCAGGGCCACCGACCTTC; CDR3aa: CASSLDSGPPTF
v_gene: TRBV27; abundance: -; d_gene: TRBD1; j_gene: TRBJ2-1; CDR3nt: TGTGCCAGCTTCTCCTGGGACAGGGGATACAATGAGCAGTTCTTC; CDR3aa: CASFSWDRGYNEQFF
v_gene: TRBV9; abundance: once; d_gene: TRBD2; j_gene: TRBJ2-5; CDR3nt: TGTGCCAGCGGTGGACTAGCAAGCGCGCAGGAGACCCAGTACTTC; CDR3aa: CASGGLASAQETQYF
v_gene: TRBV5-6; abundance: -; d_gene: TRBD2; j_gene: TRBJ2-1; CDR3nt: TGTGCCAGCAGTTCTAACTTAGCGGGAAGGAACAATGAGCAGTTCTTC; CDR3aa: CASSSNLAGRNNEQFF
v_gene: TRBV7-2; abundance: once; d_gene: TRBD2; j_gene: TRBJ2-3; CDR3nt: TGTGCCAGCAGCCCTCACTTAGCGGGAGGACAAGATACGCAGTATTTT; CDR3aa: CASSPHLAGGQDTQYF
v_gene: TRBV7-2; abundance: -; d_gene: -; j_gene: TRBJ2-3; CDR3nt: TGTGCCAGCAGCCCCTCCCCCAGAGATACGCAGTATTTT; CDR3aa: CASSPSPRDTQYF
v_gene: TRBV27; abundance: -; d_gene: TRBD2; j_gene: TRBJ2-1; CDR3nt: TGTGCCAGCAGCCCACTCCCGCCTCTAGCGGGAGGGGAGGATGAGCAGTTCTTC; CDR3aa: CASSPLPPLAGGEDEQFF
v_gene: TRBV7-2; abundance: -; d_gene: -; j_gene: TRBJ2-7; CDR3nt: TGTGCCAGCAGCTTAGCCGGGACTGGAGCCTACGAGCAGTACTTC; CDR3aa: CASSLAGTGAYEQYF
v_gene: TRBV5-1; abundance: -; d_gene: TRBD2; j_gene: TRBJ2-5; CDR3nt: TGCGCCAGCAGCTTGAATAGCGGGAGGGAGACCCAGTACTTC; CDR3aa: CASSLNSGRETQYF
v_gene: TRBV29-1; abundance: -; d_gene: -; j_gene: TRBJ1-3; CDR3nt: TGCAGCGCCACAGGGTTTGGAAACACCATATATTTT; CDR3aa: CSATGFGNTIYF
v_gene: TRBV6-4; abundance: -; d_gene: -; j_gene: TRBJ2-1; CDR3nt: TGTGCCAGATCTAGCTCCTACAATGAGCAGTTCTTC; CDR3aa: CARSSSYNEQFF
v_gene: TRBV5-6; abundance: -; d_gene: -; j_gene: TRBJ2-7; CDR3nt: TGTGCCAGCAGCTCAGGGCTTTACGAGCAGTACTTC; CDR3aa: CASSSGLYEQYF
v_gene: TRBV28; abundance: -; d_gene: TRBD1; j_gene: TRBJ1-2; CDR3nt: TGTGCCAGCACCCCCCACGGGACAGGGAGGCAGACGGGCTACACCTTC; CDR3aa: CASTPHGTGRQTGYTF
v_gene: TRBV18; abundance: -; d_gene: -; j_gene: TRBJ2-3; CDR3nt: TGTGCCAGCTCACTTACGGCGTTGCGGAGCACAGATACGCAGTATTTT; CDR3aa: CASSLTALRSTDTQYF
v_gene: TRBV28; abundance: -; d_gene: -; j_gene: TRBJ2-1; CDR3nt: TGTGCCAGCATTGGTAGCCCAAGGAGGAATGAGCAGTTCTTC; CDR3aa: CASIGSPRRNEQFF
v_gene: TRBV5-1; abundance: -; d_gene: TRBD2; j_gene: TRBJ2-5; CDR3nt: TGCGCCAGCAGCTGGGGACTAGCGGGGCAAGAGACCCAGTACTTC; CDR3aa: CASSWGLAGQETQYF
v_gene: TRBV7-9; abundance: -; d_gene: TRBD1; j_gene: TRBJ1-2; CDR3nt: TGTGCCAGCAGCTTAGGAGGACAGGGGAAACACTATGGCTACACCTTC; CDR3aa: CASSLGGQGKHYGYTF
v_gene: TRBV7-6; abundance: -; d_gene: -; j_gene: TRBJ2-7; CDR3nt: TGTGCCAGCAGCTCGCTCGCCCACGGGGGCGAGCAGTACTTC; CDR3aa: CASSSLAHGGEQYF
v_gene: TRBV5-1; abundance: -; d_gene: -; j_gene: TRBJ2-3; CDR3nt: TGCGCCAGCAGCTTGGGAGGTTTGGGCACAGATACGCAGTATTTT; CDR3aa: CASSLGGLGTDTQYF
v_gene: TRBV9; abundance: -; d_gene: TRBD2; j_gene: TRBJ2-3; CDR3nt: TGTGCCAGCAGCGCCGCGGGAGCCACAGATACGCAGTATTTT; CDR3aa: CASSAAGATDTQYF
v_gene: TRBV10-3; abundance: -; d_gene: -; j_gene: TRBJ2-5; CDR3nt: TGTGCCATCGGGGGGGCCGAGACCCAGTACTTC; CDR3aa: CAIGGAETQYF
v_gene: TRBV30; abundance: -; d_gene: -; j_gene: TRBJ2-7; CDR3nt: TGTGCCTGGAGAGTGGCAGGGACCTACGAGCAGTACTTC; CDR3aa: CAWRVAGTYEQYF
v_gene: TRBV27; abundance: -; d_gene: -; j_gene: TRBJ1-1; CDR3nt: TGTGCCAGCAGTTTATACTCAGGCAACACTGAAGCTTTCTTT; CDR3aa: CASSLYSGNTEAFF
v_gene: TRBV19; abundance: -; d_gene: TRBD1; j_gene: TRBJ1-4; CDR3nt: TGTGCCAGTAGTATTCCGGGACAGGGGTTGTCTAATGAAAAACTGTTTTTT; CDR3aa: CASSIPGQGLSNEKLFF
v_gene: TRBV27; abundance: once; d_gene: TRBD2; j_gene: TRBJ2-1; CDR3nt: TGTGCCAGCACACTCAGCGGGAGGGCCGGTGAGCAGTTCTTC; CDR3aa: CASTLSGRAGEQFF
v_gene: TRBV30; abundance: -; d_gene: -; j_gene: TRBJ1-2; CDR3nt: TGTGCCTGGAAGGGCAGGGCCTATGGCTACACCTTC; CDR3aa: CAWKGRAYGYTF
v_gene: TRBV6-5; abundance: -; d_gene: -; j_gene: TRBJ2-7; CDR3nt: TGTGCCAGCAGGGGAGCGGAATCGTCTTTAGACGAGCAGTACTTC; CDR3aa: CASRGAESSLDEQYF
v_gene: TRBV5-5; abundance: -; d_gene: TRBD2; j_gene: TRBJ2-7; CDR3nt: TGTGCCAGCAGCCCCTTAGCGGGAGCCACCTACGAGCAGTACTTC; CDR3aa: CASSPLAGATYEQYF
v_gene: TRBV27; abundance: -; d_gene: -; j_gene: TRBJ1-3; CDR3nt: TGTGCCAGCAGTGTAACAGGGACGGCTGGAAACACCATATATTTT; CDR3aa: CASSVTGTAGNTIYF
v_gene: TRBV4-2; abundance: -; d_gene: TRBD2; j_gene: TRBJ2-1; CDR3nt: TGTGCCAGCAGCCAAGCGTCTAGCGGGAGGGGTGAGCAGTTCTTC; CDR3aa: CASSQASSGRGEQFF
v_gene: TRBV9; abundance: once; d_gene: -; j_gene: TRBJ2-5; CDR3nt: TGTGCCAGCAGCGTCGGGGGGCAGTTCCAAGAGACCCAGTACTTC; CDR3aa: CASSVGGQFQETQYF
v_gene: TRBV7-9; abundance: -; d_gene: -; j_gene: TRBJ2-1; CDR3nt: TGTGCCAGCAGCCTCCCTCGGGACACGTTCTCCTACAATGAGCAGTTCTTC; CDR3aa: CASSLPRDTFSYNEQFF
v_gene: TRBV5-1; abundance: -; d_gene: TRBD1; j_gene: TRBJ1-1; CDR3nt: TGCGCCAGCAGCTTGGGGACAGGAGGAGACACTGAAGCTTTCTTT; CDR3aa: CASSLGTGGDTEAFF
v_gene: TRBV27; abundance: -; d_gene: -; j_gene: TRBJ1-5; CDR3nt: TGTGCCAGCAGTTCAACAGGGTACCAGCCCCAGCATTTT; CDR3aa: CASSSTGYQPQHF
v_gene: TRBV28; abundance: -; d_gene: -; j_gene: TRBJ1-1; CDR3nt: TGTGCCAGCAGTTTGTTTAGACAGATAAACACTGAAGCTTTCTTT; CDR3aa: CASSLFRQINTEAFF
v_gene: TRBV5-4; abundance: -; d_gene: TRBD1; j_gene: TRBJ2-5; CDR3nt: TGTGCCAGCAGCCCCCGGACAGGGCTTTACCAAGAGACCCAGTACTTC; CDR3aa: CASSPRTGLYQETQYF
v_gene: TRBV11-2; abundance: -; d_gene: -; j_gene: TRBJ2-7; CDR3nt: TGTGCCAGCAGCACTACCGGTAGCGTAAGCTCCTACGAGCAGTACTTC; CDR3aa: CASSTTGSVSSYEQYF
v_gene: TRBV6-1; abundance: -; d_gene: -; j_gene: TRBJ1-6; CDR3nt: TGTGCCAGCAGTGAAGCCTCCAATTCACCCCTCCACTTT; CDR3aa: CASSEASNSPLHF
v_gene: TRBV10-1; abundance: -; d_gene: -; j_gene: TRBJ2-1; CDR3nt: TGCGCCAGCAGTGAATGCCCCCAGTGCTCCTACAATGAGCAGTTCTTC; CDR3aa: CASSECPQCSYNEQFF
v_gene: TRBV2; abundance: -; d_gene: TRBD2; j_gene: TRBJ2-2; CDR3nt: TGTGCCAGCTTAGAGGGACTAGCGGGAACCGGGGAGCTGTTTTTT; CDR3aa: CASLEGLAGTGELFF
v_gene: TRBV6-6; abundance: -; d_gene: -; j_gene: TRBJ2-1; CDR3nt: TGTGCCAGCAGTTACTCGACACCGGAGCAGTTCTTC; CDR3aa: CASSYSTPEQFF
v_gene: TRBV12-5; abundance: -; d_gene: TRBD2; j_gene: TRBJ2-1; CDR3nt: TGTGCTAGTGGTTTGACCCGCATGGAGGGGAGGGCCTATGATGAGCAGTTCTTC; CDR3aa: CASGLTRMEGRAYDEQFF